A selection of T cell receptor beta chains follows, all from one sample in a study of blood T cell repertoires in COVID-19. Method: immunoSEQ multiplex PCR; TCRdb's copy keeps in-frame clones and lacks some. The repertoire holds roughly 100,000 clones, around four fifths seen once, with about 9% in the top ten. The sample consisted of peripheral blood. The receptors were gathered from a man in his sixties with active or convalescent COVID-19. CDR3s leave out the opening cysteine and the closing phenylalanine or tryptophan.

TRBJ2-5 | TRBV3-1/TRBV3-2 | ASSSGYWQETQY
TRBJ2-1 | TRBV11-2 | ASSFETSGLGVYNEQF
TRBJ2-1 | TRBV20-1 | SARQYNEQF
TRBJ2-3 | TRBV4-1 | ATGLDSTDTQY
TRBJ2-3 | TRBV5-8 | ASSLIQTDTQY
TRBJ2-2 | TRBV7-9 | ASSRGQGNTGELF
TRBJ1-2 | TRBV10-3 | AISENDIYGYT
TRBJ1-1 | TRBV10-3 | AISDRGGLNTEAF
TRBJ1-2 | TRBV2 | ATSRETGDWYGYT
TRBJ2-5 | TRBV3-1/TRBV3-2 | ASSRLGNKKTQY
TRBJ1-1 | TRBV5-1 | ASSLAPGVNTEAF
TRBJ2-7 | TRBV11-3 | ASSSLRGPGEQY
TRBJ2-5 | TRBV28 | ARRGVGGRVQETQY
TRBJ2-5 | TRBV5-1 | ASSLGLAGGMSQETQY
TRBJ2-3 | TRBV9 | ASSVGGLAGDTQY
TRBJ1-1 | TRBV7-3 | ASSLDGGTEAF
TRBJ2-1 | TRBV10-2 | ASSEFETSKNNEQF
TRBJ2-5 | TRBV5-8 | ASSSFRGGETPFEETQY
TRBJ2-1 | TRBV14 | ASSQEGSLGRKQF
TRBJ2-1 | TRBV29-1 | SVVDGSFDNEQF
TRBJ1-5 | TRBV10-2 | ASSEGGASNQPQH
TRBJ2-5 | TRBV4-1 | ASSDIQETQY
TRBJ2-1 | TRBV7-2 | ASTLLNEQF
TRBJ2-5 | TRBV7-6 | ASSLAQGTETQY
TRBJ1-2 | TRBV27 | ASSSGWNYGYT
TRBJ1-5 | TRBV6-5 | ASSPPSQPQH
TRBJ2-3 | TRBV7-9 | ASSLPTSGSPDTQY
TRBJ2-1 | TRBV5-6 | ASSELAAGQSHNEQF
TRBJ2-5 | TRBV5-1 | ASSLGVAGGLRETQY
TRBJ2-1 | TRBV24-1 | ATEGQGSYNEQF
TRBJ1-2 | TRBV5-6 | ASSLGQNYGYT
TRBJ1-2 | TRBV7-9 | ASSLGGGGYT
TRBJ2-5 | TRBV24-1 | ATSGGGPRETQY
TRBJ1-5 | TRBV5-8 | ASSPGHLSGGNQPQH
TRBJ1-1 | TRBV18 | ASSSDRNTEAF
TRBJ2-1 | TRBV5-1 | ASRPRWESNEQF
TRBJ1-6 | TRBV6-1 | ASSEQGGRSNSPLH
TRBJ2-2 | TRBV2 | ASKREGPGELF
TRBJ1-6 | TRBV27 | ASCGGGRRGSPLH
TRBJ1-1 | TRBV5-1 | ASSLGTGSMNTEAF
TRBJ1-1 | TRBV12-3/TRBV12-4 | ASSLGTGAEAF
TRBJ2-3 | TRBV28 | ASSLTGGGQDTQY
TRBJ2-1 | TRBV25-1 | ASSDAIGAGRNEQF
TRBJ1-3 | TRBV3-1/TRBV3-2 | ASTLRGSGNTIY
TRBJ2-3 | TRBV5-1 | ASSPSVPTDTQY
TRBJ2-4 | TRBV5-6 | ASSFAEAKNIQY
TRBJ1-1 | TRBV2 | ASRGGLTNTEAF
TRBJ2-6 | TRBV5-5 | ASSYTTGFSGANVLT
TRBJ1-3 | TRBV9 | ASSPDSYSGNTIY
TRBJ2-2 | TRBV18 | ASSTRGNTGELF
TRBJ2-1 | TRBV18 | ASSRRLAGGNNEQF
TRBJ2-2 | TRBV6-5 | ASSYDPGQFTGELF
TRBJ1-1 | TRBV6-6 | ASSRQGASSNTEAF